The clone carrying this T cell receptor beta chain was counted once. The CDR3 is 13 amino acids. CDR1 is SNHLY and CDR2 is FYNNEI in the germline V gene. The ends were cut back, 4 bases at V and 2 bases at J, with 9 bases in the middle. These data come from a study of blood T cell repertoires in COVID-19. As for the study in general: Specimens from acute and convalescent COVID-19 originated in the United States, Italy and Spain. PBMCs, B-cell-depleted T cells, or T cells provided the cDNA or gDNA that made up the material.

Some clones are missing from TCRdb's copy, which holds only in-frame ones; the method was immunoSEQ multiplex PCR. Of under 300,000 clones in the sample, about nine tenths were seen once. This chain uses TRBV2 with TRBJ2-7; D is unclear. Sample: peripheral blood. The receptor's source is a woman between 35 and 50 years old who had recovered from COVID-19. CDR3 protein: CASSARSTYEQYF. The CDR3 coding sequence is TGTGCCAGCAGTGCCAGGTCTACCTACGAGCAGTACTTC.